The 19 T cell receptor beta chains below come from one sample, sequenced in a study of shared clonotypes between healthy human individuals. The method was immunoSEQ multiplex PCR; TCRdb's version includes in-frame clones alone and lacks a portion of them. The sample lists some 2,000,000 clones, approximately 96% occurring once. Sequenced input: naive CD4+ T cells sorted from blood. The subset was: CD45RA+ positively selected. The receptors derive from a man between 18 and 29 years old in good health.

V usage is TRBV7-9 and J usage is TRBJ2-3; D unclear. The V gene's germline CDR1 is SEHNR and CDR2 FQNEAQ (reference sequence). The CDR3 length is 17 residues. V was pared by 4 bases and J by 4 bases, with 21 bases between. CDR3 protein: CASSSLAQSRRADTQYF. CDR3 coding DNA: TGTGCCAGCAGCTCCTTGGCTCAATCGCGGCGAGCAGATACGCAGTATTTT.

The rearrangement uses TRBV5-1 and TRBJ1-1; D not certain. The ends were cut back, 4 bases at V and 2 bases at J, with 12 bases in the middle. Looked up from germline, CDR1 is SGHRS and CDR2 is YFSETQ. The CDR3 runs to 14 residues. For the CDR3, the DNA is TGCGCCAGCAGCCCCAGGCCAGGTAACACTGAAGCTTTCTTT. Its protein is CASSPRPGNTEAFF.

The rearrangement links TRBV7-9 to TRBJ2-1; 9 positions agree with TRBD2. Per the germline V gene, CDR1 is SEHNR and CDR2 is FQNEAQ (reference sequence). The CDR3 runs to 16 residues. The trim removed 5 bases at V and 4 bases at J, leaving 9 bases unmatched. CDR3 DNA: TGTGCCAGCAGCCATAGCGGGAGAACCCAATACAATGAGCAGTTCTTC. Its protein product is CASSHSGRTQYNEQFF.

The chain is built from TRBV5-6 and TRBJ2-2; 9 bases align to TRBD2. The germline gives CDR1 SGHDT, CDR2 YYEEEE. The CDR3 runs to 16 residues. The ends lost 3 bases at V and 4 bases at J; junction bases unmatched: 7. This chain's CDR3 is CASSSKTSGPTGELFF. CDR3 DNA sequence: TGTGCCAGCAGCTCAAAGACTAGCGGACCCACCGGGGAGCTGTTTTTT.

This chain links TRBV6-1 with TRBJ1-2, with D hard to call. The CDR3 is 13 amino acids. Trimming removed 5 bases from V and 3 bases from J, with 10 bases in between. CDR1 MNHNS and CDR2 SASEGT come from the germline V gene. The CDR3 loop is CASSLGPDYGYTF. CDR3 DNA: TGTGCCAGCAGTCTAGGCCCGGACTATGGCTACACCTTC.

V and J are TRBV7-9 and TRBJ1-2; TRBD1 aligns across 8 bases. V shed 4 bases, J shed 4 bases, and the junction held 5 bases outside the gene matches. Per germline, CDR1 SEHNR and CDR2 FQNEAQ (reference sequence). The CDR3 sequence is 14 residues long. CDR3 coding DNA: TGTGCCAGCAGCTCGACAGGGGTAGGCTATGGCTACACCTTC. This translates into CASSSTGVGYGYTF. The full variable domain, its missing parts supplied by reference TRBV7-9 and TRBJ1-2, is DTGVSQNPRHKITKRGQNVTFRCDPISEHNRLYWYRQTLGQGPEFLTYFQNEAQLEKSRLLSDRFSAERPKGSFSTLEIQRTEQGDSAMYLCASSSTGVGYGYTFGSGTRLTVV.

The CDR3 DNA reads TGTGCCAGCAGTTACGGGTGGGTCAACGAGCAGTACTTC. It is translated as CASSYGWVNEQYF. This chain connects TRBV6-6 to TRBJ2-7, with no clear D. Trimming took 2 bases from V and 5 from J, leaving 10 bases between them. The V gene's germline CDR1 is MNHNY and CDR2 SVGAGI (reference sequence). This CDR3 is built from 13 residues.

CDR3 coding DNA: TGTGCCAGCAGTGAAGCAGGGGCGGGGGTGAACACTGAAGCTTTCTTT. It encodes CASSEAGAGVNTEAFF. The V and J genes are TRBV6-1 and TRBJ1-1; a weak D match, TRBD1 (5 bases). The CDR3 loop spans 16 amino acids. V gave up 0 bases and J gave up 0 bases, with 11 bases separating them. Germline CDR1 reads MNHNS; CDR2 reads SASEGT.

The CDR3 here is CASSPGRDGAKNIQYF. The CDR3 DNA reads as TGTGCCAGCTCACCGGGGCGAGACGGAGCCAAAAACATTCAGTACTTC. The V and J genes are TRBV18 and TRBJ2-4, with D possibly TRBD1 on 5 matching bases. V was pared by 3 bases and J by 0 bases, with 12 bases between. From germline, CDR1 is KGHSH and CDR2 LQKENI. The CDR3 covers 16 residues.

This chain joins TRBV6-1 and TRBJ1-4; TRBD1 is a possible D gene (5 bases). The CDR3 contains 15 residues. The germline V and J ends were trimmed by 2 bases and 2 bases, with 9 bases remaining between them. In germline, CDR1 is MNHNS, CDR2 SASEGT. CDR3 amino acids: CASSERGGTNEKLFF. CDR3 DNA sequence: TGTGCCAGCAGTGAAAGGGGAGGGACTAATGAAAAACTGTTTTTT.

The chain links TRBV30 to TRBJ2-4; D is ambiguous. This CDR3 is 17 amino acids long. Germline CDR1 is GTSNPN and CDR2 is SVGIG (reference sequence). Trimming took off 2 bases at V and 0 bases at J, with 17 bases between the two ends. The CDR3 sequence is CAWSPTSVVLAKNIQYF. CDR3 nucleotide sequence: TGTGCCTGGAGTCCTACATCAGTGGTCCTAGCCAAAAACATTCAGTACTTC.

The chain joins TRBV5-4 to TRBJ2-1; 12 nucleotides match TRBD2. Germline-derived CDR1 and CDR2 are SGHNT and YYREEE (reference sequence). The CDR3 totals 18 residues. V was pared by 0 bases and J by 8 bases, with 12 bases of the junction left unmatched. As DNA, the CDR3 is TGTGCCAGCAGCTTGGGAGGTTCTAGCGGGAGGGCCATCTATGAGCAGTTCTTC. Its protein is CASSLGGSSGRAIYEQFF.

The V call is TRBV10-2, the J call TRBJ2-3; D might be TRBD2 (5 bases). This CDR3 spans 15 amino acids. Trimming took off 2 bases at V and 4 bases at J, with 13 bases between the two ends. Germline V CDR1 and CDR2: WSHSY, SAAADI. CDR3 residues: CASSEGVAKADTQYF. For the CDR3, the DNA is TGCGCCAGCAGTGAGGGGGTAGCGAAGGCAGATACGCAGTATTTT.

The rearrangement links TRBV19 to TRBJ2-7; D unresolved. CDR1 and CDR2 from the germline V gene are LNHDA and SQIVND (reference sequence). The CDR3 is 13 amino acids. The V and J ends lost 4 bases and 6 bases respectively, with 13 bases between them. The CDR3 loop is CASSTTVVLEQYF. In DNA form, the CDR3 reads TGTGCCAGTAGTACGACTGTAGTGCTCGAGCAGTACTTC. Based on the CDR3 plus reference TRBV19 and TRBJ2-7, the full variable domain is DGGITQSPKYLFRKEGQNVTLSCEQNLNHDAMYWYRQDPGQGLRLIYYSQIVNDFQKGDIAEGYSVSREKKESFPLTVTSAQKNPTAFYLCASSTTVVLEQYFGPGTRLTVT.

CDR3 nucleotides: TGTGCCAGCAGTTCCAACCCCGGGGACCGACTAGCGGCAACCTACGAGCAGTACTTC. Translating it yields CASSSNPGDRLAATYEQYF. V usage is TRBV27 and J usage is TRBJ2-7, with 9 bases identical to TRBD2. The CDR3 is 19 residues long. Looked up from germline, CDR1 is MNHEY and CDR2 is SMNVEV (reference sequence). J gave up 2 bases and V 4 bases, and 18 bases lay outside the gene matches.

The J gene is TRBJ1-2, the V gene TRBV6-1; no clear D. The germline V and J ends were trimmed by 2 bases and 2 bases, with 15 bases remaining between them. The germline V gene encodes CDR1 MNHNS and CDR2 SASEGT. The CDR3 extends over 16 amino acids. CDR3 in DNA: TGTGCCAGCAGTGAATACGAAGGGTTGGGCAACTATGGCTACACCTTC. Encoded protein: CASSEYEGLGNYGYTF.

The chain carries TRBV5-1 and TRBJ2-1; the D call may be TRBD1 or TRBD2 (5 bases each). CDR1 and CDR2 from the germline V gene are SGHRS and YFSETQ. The CDR3 has 14 residues. V dropped 5 bases and J dropped 7 bases, with 16 bases sitting between them. The CDR3: CASRSGTDWNEQFF. In DNA form, the CDR3 reads TGCGCCAGCAGGTCGGGGACGGATTGGAATGAGCAGTTCTTC. The full variable domain, with the rest looked up from reference TRBV5-1 and TRBJ2-1, is KAGVTQTPRYLIKTRGQQVTLSCSPISGHRSVSWYQQTPGQGLQFLFEYFSETQRNKGNFPGRFSGRQFSNSRSEMNVSTLELGDSALYLCASRSGTDWNEQFFGPGTRLTVL.

The chain employs TRBV10-1 and TRBJ2-7, with 7 bases matching TRBD2. V lost 3 bases to trimming and J lost 6 bases; unmatched junction nucleotides: 11. Germline-derived CDR1 and CDR2 are WNHNN and SYGVQD (reference sequence). There are 15 residues in the CDR3. CDR3 sequence: CASSDALGAGTEQYF. CDR3 in DNA: TGCGCCAGCAGTGATGCCCTTGGAGCGGGAACCGAGCAGTACTTC.

The chain links TRBV5-1 to TRBJ2-5; D perhaps matches TRBD2 (6 bases). The CDR3 is 15 amino acids. Germline V gene sequence: CDR1 SGHRS, CDR2 YFSETQ. V lost 6 bases to trimming and J lost 1 base, with 16 bases between them. CDR3 sequence (DNA): TGCGCCAGCAAACCCCGTCCCGGGGGCCAAGAGACCCAGTACTTC. It yields the protein CASKPRPGGQETQYF. The variable domain in full, with the rest retrieved from reference TRBV5-1 and TRBJ2-5, is KAGVTQTPRYLIKTRGQQVTLSCSPISGHRSVSWYQQTPGQGLQFLFEYFSETQRNKGNFPGRFSGRQFSNSRSEMNVSTLELGDSALYLCASKPRPGGQETQYFGPGTRLLVL.